A selection of T cell receptor beta chains follows, all from one sample in a study of immune cell composition in non-small cell lung cancer. TCRdb keeps only in-frame clones here, not all; method: immunoSEQ multiplex PCR. The sample holds 4,500 or so clones, around 78% seen once. Sequenced material: lung tumor tissue. Every receptor here comes from a human donor with non-small cell lung cancer. CDR3s include the opening cysteine and the closing phenylalanine or tryptophan. The D gene is left open where the match is weak. Clone size appears in some rows only: once, few, many, or a class for an expanded clone.

j_call	v_call	clone_size	cdr3_length	d_call	cdr3_aa	cdr3_nt
TRBJ1-2	TRBV30	.	15	.	CAWSVLSGRDYGYTF	TGTGCCTGGAGTGTACTATCGGGGAGGGACTATGGCTACACCTTC
TRBJ2-3	TRBV6-6	few	13	TRBD2	CASTPLATDTQYF	TGTGCCAGCACCCCACTAGCGACAGATACGCAGTATTTT
TRBJ1-3	TRBV27	.	17	TRBD1	CASSSVGQGIRRNTIYF	TGTGCCAGCAGTTCGGTGGGACAGGGGATACGTAGAAACACCATATATTTT
TRBJ2-7	TRBV19	.	15	TRBD2	CASSPTSALSYEQYF	TGTGCCAGTAGTCCGACTAGCGCCCTCTCCTACGAGCAGTACTTC
TRBJ1-3	TRBV7-2	.	13	.	CASSSDSGNTIYF	TGTGCCAGCAGCTCCGACAGTGGAAACACCATATATTTT
TRBJ2-7	TRBV9	.	14	.	CASSADTKPYEQYF	TGTGCCAGCAGCGCGGACACGAAACCCTACGAGCAGTACTTC
TRBJ1-2	TRBV12-5	once	13	.	CASGPQGSRGYTF	TGTGCTAGTGGCCCTCAGGGATCCCGTGGCTACACCTTC
TRBJ1-2	TRBV18	.	14	.	CASSPLGVNYGYTF	TGTGCCAGCTCACCACTCGGTGTAAACTATGGCTACACCTTC
TRBJ1-4	TRBV30	.	14	TRBD1	CAWSLGTVGGKLFF	TGTGCCTGGAGCCTTGGGACAGTCGGGGGAAAACTGTTTTTT
TRBJ2-1	TRBV7-3	.	15	TRBD2	CASSLGRVDYNEQFF	TGTGCCAGCAGCTTAGGGAGGGTCGACTACAATGAGCAGTTCTTC
TRBJ1-2	TRBV10-3	.	15	TRBD1	CAISFDPGQGNGYTF	TGTGCCATCAGCTTCGATCCGGGACAGGGGAATGGCTACACCTTC
TRBJ2-7	TRBV7-6	.	15	.	CASSRGWQQQYEQYF	TGTGCCAGCAGCCGGGGGTGGCAGCAGCAGTACGAGCAGTACTTC
TRBJ2-1	TRBV27	.	14	TRBD1	CASSLDRSGNEQFF	TGTGCCAGCAGTTTGGACAGGAGTGGGAATGAGCAGTTCTTC
TRBJ2-2	TRBV6-6	few	16	.	CASSYEGTPNTGELFF	TGTGCCAGCAGTTACGAAGGGACTCCGAACACCGGGGAGCTGTTTTTT
TRBJ2-7	TRBV5-1	.	11	.	CASRGAYEQYF	TGCGCCAGCAGAGGAGCTTACGAGCAGTACTTC
TRBJ2-1	TRBV7-2	.	15	.	CASSLTSSSVDEQFF	TGTGCCAGCAGCCTAACTAGTTCCTCGGTCGATGAGCAGTTCTTC
TRBJ1-2	TRBV5-5	.	19	TRBD1	CASSRGHRDRVERRYGYTF	TGTGCCAGCAGCAGGGGTCACCGGGACAGGGTAGAGAGGCGGTATGGCTACACCTTC
TRBJ2-1	TRBV11-2	.	14	.	CASSLGRGSSEQFF	TGTGCCAGCAGCTTAGGTAGGGGAAGTAGTGAGCAGTTCTTC
TRBJ2-3	TRBV18	.	13	.	CASSAAGPDTQYF	TGTGCCAGCTCAGCAGCAGGCCCAGATACGCAGTATTTT
TRBJ1-2	TRBV29-1	once	13	TRBD1	CSVEGTGDYGYTF	TGCAGCGTTGAAGGGACAGGGGATTATGGCTACACCTTC
TRBJ2-5	TRBV6-1	.	13	.	CASTDRGQETQYF	TGTGCCAGCACCGACCGGGGCCAAGAGACCCAGTACTTC
TRBJ1-4	TRBV7-8	.	15	.	CASSLVNDGNEKLFF	TGTGCCAGCAGCTTAGTTAACGACGGGAATGAAAAACTGTTTTTT
TRBJ1-1	TRBV30	.	16	TRBD1	CAWSVRDRGVGTEAFF	TGTGCCTGGAGTGTACGAGACAGGGGGGTGGGCACTGAAGCTTTCTTT
TRBJ2-3	TRBV6-6	.	16	TRBD2	CASSYSLAGGTDTQYF	TGTGCCAGCAGTTACTCGCTAGCGGGGGGCACAGATACGCAGTATTTT
TRBJ2-1	TRBV5-4	.	15	TRBD2	CASSPAGGDHNEQFF	TGTGCCAGCAGCCCAGCGGGGGGCGACCACAATGAGCAGTTCTTC
TRBJ2-7	TRBV7-8	.	16	.	CASSLDSASVSYEQYF	TGTGCCAGCAGCTTAGACTCCGCCAGCGTCTCCTACGAGCAGTACTTC
TRBJ1-3	TRBV7-9	.	14	TRBD1	CASSPDRAGNTIYF	TGTGCCAGCAGCCCGGACAGGGCTGGAAACACCATATATTTT
TRBJ2-3	TRBV5-1	.	15	TRBD2	CASSLVGLRTDTQYF	TGCGCCAGCAGCTTGGTGGGACTACGCACAGATACGCAGTATTTT
TRBJ2-7	TRBV7-6	few	14	TRBD1	CASSSRQGSYEQYF	TGTGCCAGCAGCTCGCGACAGGGGTCCTACGAGCAGTACTTC
TRBJ1-2	TRBV10-1	few	14	.	CASKGPPAGYGYTF	TGCGCCAGCAAAGGACCCCCTGCGGGCTATGGCTACACCTTC
TRBJ2-4	TRBV19	.	14	TRBD2	CASRGVAGGNIQYF	TGTGCCAGTAGGGGAGTAGCGGGAGGCAACATTCAGTACTTC
TRBJ1-2	TRBV6-5	.	12	.	CASSFRFGGYTF	TGTGCCAGCAGTTTCAGGTTTGGAGGCTACACCTTC
TRBJ1-5	TRBV18	.	16	TRBD1	CASSQTGGKSNQPQHF	TGTGCCAGCTCGCAGACAGGGGGCAAAAGCAATCAGCCCCAGCATTTT
TRBJ1-2	TRBV5-4	few	13	.	CASSSYSNYGYTF	TGTGCCAGCAGCTCCTACAGTAACTATGGCTACACCTTC
TRBJ2-5	TRBV5-1	.	18	TRBD2	CASKVYNLAGALQETQYF	TGCGCCAGCAAAGTATATAACTTAGCGGGAGCGCTGCAAGAGACCCAGTACTTC
TRBJ1-4	TRBV7-2	.	16	.	CASSLGGTPLGEKLFF	TGTGCCAGCAGCTTAGGTGGGACTCCCTTGGGGGAAAAACTGTTTTTT
TRBJ2-1	TRBV7-9	.	16	.	CASSPSPFRGENEQFF	TGTGCCAGCAGCCCCTCCCCTTTCAGGGGGGAGAATGAGCAGTTCTTC
TRBJ1-1	TRBV29-1	.	17	TRBD1	CSVEVSGQVTMNTEAFF	TGCAGCGTTGAGGTTTCGGGACAGGTAACTATGAACACTGAAGCTTTCTTT
TRBJ2-3	TRBV5-4	few	11	.	CASSLTDTQYF	TGTGCCAGCAGCCTCACAGATACGCAGTATTTT
TRBJ2-1	TRBV5-8	.	13	.	CASTQGSYNEQFF	TGTGCCAGCACCCAGGGTTCCTACAATGAGCAGTTCTTC
TRBJ2-5	TRBV19	.	15	.	CAVPRDKLYQETQYF	TGTGCCGTCCCTAGGGACAAATTGTACCAAGAGACCCAGTACTTC
TRBJ2-5	TRBV7-2	.	16	TRBD2	CASSLDGGGAGETQYF	TGTGCCAGCAGCTTGGATGGCGGGGGGGCCGGAGAGACCCAGTACTTC
TRBJ2-5	TRBV2	.	15	TRBD1	CASSEDGTGWETQYF	TGTGCCAGCAGTGAAGACGGGACAGGGTGGGAGACCCAGTACTTC
TRBJ1-2	TRBV18	.	16	.	CASSPVSGQSPNGYTF	TGTGCCAGCTCACCGGTGTCAGGGCAGAGCCCTAACGGCTACACCTTC
TRBJ2-7	TRBV18	.	15	TRBD2	CASSPGERGATEQYF	TGTGCCAGCTCACCAGGAGAGCGGGGGGCAACCGAGCAGTACTTC
TRBJ1-1	TRBV19	.	13	TRBD1	CASRQDRFTEAFF	TGTGCCAGTAGACAGGACAGGTTTACTGAAGCTTTCTTT
TRBJ2-7	TRBV7-3	.	14	.	CASSLEGGPIGQYF	TGTGCCAGCAGCTTAGAGGGGGGGCCCATTGGGCAGTACTTC
TRBJ1-5	TRBV19	few	16	.	CASSIRGEGSNQPQHF	TGTGCCAGTAGTATTAGGGGGGAGGGTAGCAATCAGCCCCAGCATTTT
TRBJ2-7	TRBV6-6	.	14	TRBD2	CASTSGLAGYEQYF	TGTGCCAGCACCAGCGGACTAGCGGGTTACGAGCAGTACTTC
TRBJ2-7	TRBV19	.	15	TRBD2	CASSPDGGGANEQYF	TGTGCCAGTAGTCCCGATGGGGGGGGTGCCAACGAGCAGTACTTC
TRBJ2-2	TRBV12-5	.	14	.	CASGAGGDTGELFF	TGTGCTAGTGGAGCCGGGGGAGATACCGGGGAGCTGTTTTTT
TRBJ2-5	TRBV6-6	few	16	TRBD2	CASSYPIAGGMETQYF	TGTGCCAGCAGTTACCCTATAGCGGGGGGGATGGAGACCCAGTACTTC